This T cell receptor (beta chain) comes out of a study of blood T cell repertoires in COVID-19 (dated by TCRdb to 2020 to 2022). Background for the entire study: Collaborator samples came from the United States, Italy and Spain and covered acute and convalescent phases of COVID-19. The sample metadata nearly always contained a de-identified subject ID, COVID-19 status, age in years and sex. The repertoires were made available in a free public database intended to serve as a resource for research on the immune response to SARS-CoV-2. The material from the prospective study consisted of cDNA or gDNA derived from T cells, B-cell-depleted T cells, or PBMCs. The dataset comprised deeply sampled blood TCRbeta repertoires from subjects exposed to, actively infected with, or recovered from COVID-19. Samples came from the ongoing ImmuneRACE study (first 160 participants) plus 1,254 subjects from 6 global collaborators. HLA class I and class II types, where available, came from metadata supplied by the sample provider rather than from assay-based typing. The research as a whole found: How much clinical and demographic metadata was included differed by source and by participant, and the metadata was provided uncurated.

Participants in the prospective study were aged about 18 to 89 years, lived in under 30 United States geographic areas, and enrolled through a virtual design. To assign participants to cohorts, the prospective study relied on clinical history that participants themselves reported in a screening survey and a study questionnaire. Each participant in the prospective study had whole blood, serum and a nasopharyngeal or oropharyngeal swab collected by mobile phlebotomists. Prospective study participants could optionally give additional blood draws and questionnaires over an approximately 2-month period. Prospective study blood samples were shipped either frozen or at room temperature before DNA extraction. Comments on this clone: This receptor's antigen is unknown. Base qualities are not at hand, and no much larger clone is one base apart.

TCRbeta CDR3 regions were amplified from genomic DNA using the immunoSEQ Assay, a bias-controlled multiplex PCR. As for the authors' bioinformatics: Nucleated cell counts per sample were estimated from amplification of reference gene primers within the assay. To quantify the absolute abundance of each unique TCRbeta CDR3 rearrangement, sequence reads were collapsed and filtered. For each sample, productive Simpson clonality was calculated as the square root of Simpson's diversity index over productive rearrangements. In its TCRdb copy, this immuneACCESS table keeps in-frame sequences only and misses some clones. Where compared with another copy, unresolved V genes explain less than half of these, and the others have no known cause. The V and J calls and clone size are taken from that table; D and trimming were inferred from the DNA. The sample table records 200,000 to 250,000 clones; roughly 80% of these occur just once. About 1.3% of the sample is in the top ten clones.

From its cysteine to its phenylalanine, the CDR3 spans 13 amino acids. CDR3 DNA is the only sequence kept; it has 39 bases, read in frame from the first base. In the germline V gene, CDR1 corresponds to SGHDT and CDR2 to YYEEEE. The trim is 4 bases for V and 2 bases for J, with a gap of 9 bases between the germline ends. The chain was built from TRBV5-6 and TRBJ1-2; possibly the D gene is TRBD1, per 6 matching bases. This TCR came from a woman between 35 and 50 years old with acute COVID-19. Source material: PBMCs or T cells enriched from blood (not recorded which). The nucleotide sequence is given as TGTGCCAGCAGCCCGAGGGGGAACTATGGCTACACCTTC. Its protein reads: CASSPRGNYGYTF.